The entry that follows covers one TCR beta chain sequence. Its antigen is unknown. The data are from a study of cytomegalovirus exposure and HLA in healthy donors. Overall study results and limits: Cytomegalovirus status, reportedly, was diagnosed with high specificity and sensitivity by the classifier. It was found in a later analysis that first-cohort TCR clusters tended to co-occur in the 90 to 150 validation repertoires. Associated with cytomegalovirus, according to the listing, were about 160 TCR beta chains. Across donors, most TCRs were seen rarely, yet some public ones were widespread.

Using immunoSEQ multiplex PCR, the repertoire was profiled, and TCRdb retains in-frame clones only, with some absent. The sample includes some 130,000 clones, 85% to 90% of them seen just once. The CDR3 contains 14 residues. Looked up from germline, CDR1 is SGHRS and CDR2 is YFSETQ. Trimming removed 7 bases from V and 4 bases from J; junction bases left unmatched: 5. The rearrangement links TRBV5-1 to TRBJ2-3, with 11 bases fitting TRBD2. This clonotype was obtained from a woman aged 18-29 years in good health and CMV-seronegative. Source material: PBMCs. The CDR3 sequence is CASFTSGGADTQYF. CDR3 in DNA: TGCGCCAGCTTTACTAGCGGGGGAGCAGATACGCAGTATTTT.